This T cell receptor (beta chain) is drawn from a study of blood T cell repertoires in COVID-19. Assay: immunoSEQ multiplex PCR; the TCRdb copy retains only in-frame clones and omits some. The top ten clones hold roughly 2.9% of a sample with about 300,000 clones, roughly 89% of them seen once. Looked up from germline, CDR1 is GTSNPN and CDR2 is SVGIG (reference sequence). V lost 0 bases and J lost 2, with 7 bases in between. CDR3 length: 14 residues. Sequenced sample: PBMCs or T cells enriched from blood (not recorded which). The clonotype was recovered from a woman in her forties or fifties who had been exposed to COVID-19. This chain uses TRBV30 with TRBJ1-4; D is unclear. As DNA, the CDR3 is TGTGCCTGGAGTGTACACGGGACTAATGAAAAACTGTTTTTT. It translates to CAWSVHGTNEKLFF.